The 30 T cell receptor beta chains in this list originate from one sample, sequenced in a study of shared clonotypes between healthy human individuals. Clones were sequenced by immunoSEQ multiplex PCR, and TCRdb holds only the in-frame ones, with some missing. The data hold 1.4 million or so clones, with about 98.5% observed a single time. Specimen: naive CD4+ T cells sorted from blood. As to subset: CD45RA+ positively selected. These receptors came from a man aged 30-40 years in good health.

Note on this clone: The same CDR3 arises from other DNA sequences in this sample as well. This sequence joins TRBV5-1 and TRBJ2-3; D is unresolved. CDR1 and CDR2 from the germline V gene are SGHRS and YFSETQ. Trimming took off 4 bases at V and 0 bases at J, with 12 bases between the two ends. The CDR3 spans 15 residues. Written as DNA, the CDR3 is TGCGCCAGCAGCCCGCTTGCAGAGAGCACAGATACGCAGTATTTT. This translates into CASSPLAESTDTQYF.

Here the CDR3 reads CASSLNWGRISTGELFF. CDR3 coding DNA: TGCGCCAGCAGCTTAAACTGGGGGCGGATAAGCACCGGGGAGCTGTTTTTT. The rearrangement uses TRBV5-1 and TRBJ2-2; perhaps TRBD1 as D (6 bases). The V gene lost 2 bases and the J gene lost 4 bases, with 18 bases spanning the gap. This CDR3 has 17 residues. Germline V CDR1 and CDR2: SGHRS, YFSETQ.

The chain is built from TRBV7-2 and TRBJ2-5; 10 bases map to TRBD2. The CDR3 has 17 amino acids. Germline V gene data show CDR1 as SGHTA and CDR2 as FQGNSA. After removal of 5 bases from V and 5 bases from J, the junction contained 14 bases not matched to a gene. CDR3 amino acids: CASSPQRLAGVAETQYF. The CDR3 DNA reads as TGTGCCAGCAGCCCACAACGCCTAGCGGGAGTGGCGGAGACCCAGTACTTC.

The CDR3: CASSLEPSTKGLYTEAFF. CDR3 bases: TGCGCCAGCAGCTTGGAGCCATCAACCAAAGGGTTGTACACTGAAGCTTTCTTT. The V and J genes are TRBV5-1 and TRBJ1-1; D gene unclear. Germline CDR1 reads SGHRS; CDR2 reads YFSETQ. This CDR3 comprises 18 residues. V was shortened by 0 bases and J by 3 bases, with 21 bases between the two germline ends.

CDR3 amino acids: CASSEAQLATTQYF. In DNA, the CDR3 is TGTGCCAGCAGTGAAGCGCAACTAGCGACTACGCAGTATTTT. The V and J genes are TRBV2 and TRBJ2-3; 7 nucleotides agree with TRBD2. V was pared by 0 bases and J by 8 bases, with 5 bases of the junction left unmatched. The germline CDR1 and CDR2 sequences are SNHLY and FYNNEI. This CDR3 contains 14 residues.

Only one count was recorded for this clone. The chain employs TRBV25-1 and TRBJ2-1; TRBD2 is a possible D gene (5 bases). V lost 1 base and J lost 7, with 14 bases in between. Germline V gene lookup returns CDR1 MGHDK and CDR2 SYGVNS. The CDR3 contains 15 residues. This CDR3 is CASSESPVPGNEQFF. CDR3 sequence (DNA): TGTGCCAGCAGTGAATCCCCGGTCCCGGGGAATGAGCAGTTCTTC.

The chain joins TRBV14 to TRBJ2-7; TRBD2 agrees at 9 bases. With 3 bases clipped from V and 0 bases from J, the junction kept 0 bases outside the gene matches. The CDR3 covers 14 residues. Per germline, CDR1 SGHDN and CDR2 FVKESK. The CDR3 coding sequence is TGTGCCAGCAGCCATAGCGGGAGCTCCTACGAGCAGTACTTC. Amino acids: CASSHSGSSYEQYF.

CDR3 DNA sequence: TGTGCCAGCAGCTTTTCGGCTAGTTCGATGGAGCAGTTCTTC. Its protein product is CASSFSASSMEQFF. The chain employs TRBV5-4 and TRBJ2-1; D remains ambiguous. The CDR3 sequence is 14 residues long. The V and J ends lost 2 bases and 10 bases respectively, with 16 bases between them. Germline V gene sequence: CDR1 SGHNT, CDR2 YYREEE (reference sequence).

The chain joins TRBV5-1 to TRBJ2-2; TRBD1 is a possible D gene (5 bases). V was cut by 2 bases and J by 5 bases, with 7 bases left in between. The CDR3 has 13 amino acids. Germline values: CDR1 SGHRS, CDR2 YFSETQ. CDR3 DNA sequence: TGCGCCAGCAGCTTACAGGTTACCGGGGAGCTGTTTTTT. Translation: CASSLQVTGELFF.

The chain joins TRBV6-1 to TRBJ1-2; possible D gene TRBD1, 5 bases. CDR3 length: 16 residues. The V end lost 2 bases, the J end lost 6 bases, and 19 bases lay between the germline ends. Germline assignment: CDR1 MNHNS and CDR2 SASEGT. Written as DNA, the CDR3 is TGTGCCAGCAGTGAACTGAGGGGTTGGACACCGAATGGCTACACCTTC. Protein sequence: CASSELRGWTPNGYTF.

The chain carries TRBV5-4 and TRBJ2-2; a possible D gene is TRBD1 (6 bases). Germline V gene data show CDR1 as SGHNT and CDR2 as YYREEE (reference sequence). Between the trimmed V and J ends, which lost 2 bases and 7 bases, there was a span of 12 bases. The CDR3 has 14 residues. The CDR3 DNA reads TGTGCCAGCAGCTTAGAAGACAGGAACGGGGAGCTGTTTTTT. Translated, it gives CASSLEDRNGELFF.

This rearrangement joins TRBV5-6 to TRBJ2-7; D is tentatively TRBD1 or TRBD2 (5 bases each). The V and J ends lost 3 bases and 0 bases respectively, with 25 bases between them. This CDR3 has 19 residues. Germline CDR1 and CDR2: SGHDT and YYEEEE. The CDR3 sequence: CASSSILGPGSISSYEQYF. The CDR3 DNA sequence: TGTGCCAGCAGCTCGATTTTGGGGCCTGGGAGCATCAGCTCCTACGAGCAGTACTTC. Looking up the rest from reference TRBV5-6 and TRBJ2-7 gives the full variable domain: DAGVTQSPTHLIKTRGQQVTLRCSPKSGHDTVSWYQQALGQGPQFIFQYYEEEERQRGNFPDRFSGHQFPNYSSELNVNALLLGDSALYLCASSSILGPGSISSYEQYFGPGTRLTVT.

The rearrangement uses TRBV19 and TRBJ2-1; D not certain. CDR1 and CDR2 from the germline V gene are LNHDA and SQIVND (reference sequence). The V end was cut by 5 bases, the J end by 8 bases, with 7 bases between. This CDR3 is 11 amino acids long. CDR3 sequence reads: CASSLGYEQFF. Written as DNA, the CDR3 is TGTGCCAGTAGTTTAGGGTATGAGCAGTTCTTC.

The CDR3 spells CASSLYPGLAGDEQFF. CDR3 DNA sequence: TGTGCCAGCAGCTTATATCCGGGACTAGCGGGAGATGAGCAGTTCTTC. The chain uses TRBV7-3 and TRBJ2-1; TRBD2 matches 14 bases. Trimming at V came to 2 bases and at J to 8 bases, leaving 5 bases not matched to a gene. This CDR3 region has 16 residues. Germline assignment: CDR1 SGHTA and CDR2 FQGTGA.

V gene TRBV9 combines with J gene TRBJ2-1; D is unclear. CDR3 length equals 16 residues. CDR1 and CDR2 from the germline V gene are SGDLS and YYNGEE. V lost 0 bases and J lost 5, with 15 bases in between. In nucleotides, the CDR3 is TGTGCCAGCAGCGTAGCTATCCGAGGTTCAGACAATGAGCAGTTCTTC. The encoded protein is CASSVAIRGSDNEQFF.

J is TRBJ2-7 and V is TRBV7-9; 7 nucleotides match TRBD1. This CDR3 comprises 14 residues. V shed 4 bases and J 3 bases; nucleotides not matched to a gene: 6. CDR1 is SEHNR, CDR2 FQNEAQ, per germline (reference sequence). DNA of the CDR3: TGTGCCAGCAGCTCCCGGGACAGAGTCTACGAGCAGTACTTC. It specifies CASSSRDRVYEQYF.

The chain combines TRBV2 with TRBJ1-3; D is unresolved. The germline V gene encodes CDR1 SNHLY and CDR2 FYNNEI. The CDR3 length is 12 residues. The germline V and J ends were trimmed by 6 bases and 8 bases, with 11 bases remaining between them. The CDR3 DNA reads TGTGCCAGCAGGGGAACTGGGGACACCATATATTTT. This translates into CASRGTGDTIYF.

The rearrangement links TRBV9 to TRBJ2-4; D not certain. CDR3 length: 13 residues. Trimming removed 0 bases at V and 6 bases at J, with 7 bases between. Germline CDR1 SGDLS, CDR2 YYNGEE. The CDR3 here is CASSVEPRNIQYF. The CDR3 nucleotides read TGTGCCAGCAGCGTAGAGCCGAGAAACATTCAGTACTTC.

This rearrangement joins TRBV30 to TRBJ2-7; 10 bases are shared with TRBD2. Germline V lookup: CDR1 GTSNPN, CDR2 SVGIG (reference sequence). There are 13 residues in the CDR3. Trimming removed 4 bases from V and 1 base from J; junction bases left unmatched: 1. The DNA for the CDR3 is TGTGCCTGGACGACTAGCGGGTCCTACGAGCAGTACTTC. It yields the protein CAWTTSGSYEQYF.

The genes are TRBV9 and TRBJ2-5, with 9 nucleotides matching TRBD1. The germline gives CDR1 SGDLS, CDR2 YYNGEE. The junction had 8 bases not matched to a gene; V was cut back by 4 bases and J by 4 bases. This CDR3 contains 15 residues. The DNA for the CDR3 is TGTGCCAGCAGCCGAAACGACAGGGGGTCAGAGACCCAGTACTTC. Protein: CASSRNDRGSETQYF. The full variable domain, in which reference TRBV9 and TRBJ2-5 provide the parts outside the CDR3, is DSGVTQTPKHLITATGQRVTLRCSPRSGDLSVYWYQQSLDQGLQFLIQYYNGEERAKGNILERFSAQQFPDLHSELNLSSLELGDSALYFCASSRNDRGSETQYFGPGTRLLVL.

This sequence joins TRBV4-2 and TRBJ2-7, with unresolved D. Trimming took off 0 bases at V and 2 bases at J, with 11 bases between the two ends. The CDR3 length is 15 residues. Germline-derived CDR1 and CDR2 are LGHNA and YNFKEQ. As DNA, the CDR3 is TGTGCCAGCAGCCAAGATAGAAGATCCCCCTACGAGCAGTACTTC. Its translation: CASSQDRRSPYEQYF.

The chain has TRBV28 and TRBJ2-7; D remains unclear. Trimming pared 1 base from V and 6 bases from J, leaving 7 bases between. From germline, CDR1 is MDHEN and CDR2 SYDVKM. This CDR3 comprises 12 residues. The CDR3 bases are TGTGCCAGCAGTTTATTGTCGACCGAGCAGTACTTC. Translated: CASSLLSTEQYF.

The table lists this clone with a count of one. This sequence joins TRBV5-1 and TRBJ2-7; 11 bases align to TRBD1. From germline, CDR1 is SGHRS and CDR2 YFSETQ. The CDR3 totals 16 residues. Losses at the gene ends were 4 bases for V and 5 bases for J; bases not matched to a gene: 11. CDR3 sequence (DNA): TGCGCCAGCAGCCTTATTGGGACAGGGGGTTGGGACGAGCAGTACTTC. Translation: CASSLIGTGGWDEQYF.

The chain couples TRBV5-1 to TRBJ2-1; 7 bases are a match to TRBD2. Germline V lookup: CDR1 SGHRS, CDR2 YFSETQ. The CDR3 consists of 15 residues. Trimming at V came to 0 bases and at J to 8 bases, leaving 8 bases not matched to a gene. The CDR3 sequence is CASSLGRELVDEQFF. The DNA for the CDR3 is TGCGCCAGCAGCTTGGGGCGGGAGTTGGTCGATGAGCAGTTCTTC.

The count of this clone is one. The chain recombines TRBV7-2 with TRBJ2-7, with TRBD1 identical over 7 bases. Germline values: CDR1 SGHTA, CDR2 FQGNSA. With 1 base clipped from V and 3 bases from J, the junction kept 6 bases outside the gene matches. This CDR3 has 15 amino acids. The CDR3 DNA reads TGTGCCAGCAGCTTAGGATCTGGACAGGTCTACGAGCAGTACTTC. Its translation is CASSLGSGQVYEQYF.

The chain couples TRBV5-1 to TRBJ2-3; D gene unclear. V was shortened by 0 bases and J by 2 bases, with 13 bases between the two germline ends. The CDR3 loop spans 16 amino acids. Germline CDR1 is SGHRS and CDR2 is YFSETQ. CDR3 nucleotide sequence: TGCGCCAGCAGCTTGGCCATGGGCAAACTCACAGATACGCAGTATTTT. Translating it yields CASSLAMGKLTDTQYF.

In this sample, this clone turned up once. This chain joins TRBV7-6 and TRBJ2-3; D gene uncertain. The CDR3 totals 15 residues. CDR1 SGHVS and CDR2 FNYEAQ come from the germline V gene. V was clipped by 5 bases and J by 6 bases, with 18 bases between them. This chain's CDR3 is CASSLGSSSGDTQYF. In nucleotides, the CDR3 is TGTGCCAGCAGCCTCGGGTCTAGTAGTGGCGATACGCAGTATTTT. The full variable domain, its missing parts supplied by reference TRBV7-6 and TRBJ2-3, is GAGVSQSPRYKVTKRGQDVALRCDPISGHVSLYWYRQALGQGPEFLTYFNYEAQQDKSGLPNDRFSAERPEGSISTLTIQRTEQRDSAMYRCASSLGSSSGDTQYFGPGTRLTVL.

CDR3: CASSLAGAATGELFF. The CDR3 bases are TGTGCCAGCAGCTTAGCCGGGGCGGCCACCGGGGAGCTGTTTTTT. The chain uses TRBV11-2 and TRBJ2-2, with D possibly being TRBD1 or TRBD2 (5 bases each). CDR1 is SGHAT, CDR2 FQNNGV, per germline. CDR3 length: 15 residues. V lost 1 base to trimming and J lost 4 bases, with 10 bases between them. Looking up the rest from reference TRBV11-2 and TRBJ2-2 gives the full variable domain: EAGVAQSPRYKIIEKRQSVAFWCNPISGHATLYWYQQILGQGPKLLIQFQNNGVVDDSQLPKDRFSAERLKGVDSTLKIQPAKLEDSAVYLCASSLAGAATGELFFGEGSRLTVL.

The chain recombines TRBV25-1 with TRBJ2-6; no reliable D call. V shed 3 bases and J shed 0 bases, with 6 bases lying between them. The germline V gene has CDR1 MGHDK and CDR2 SYGVNS. The CDR3 has 15 amino acids. CDR3 nucleotides: TGTGCCAGCAGTGACCCACGCTCTGGGGCCAACGTCCTGACTTTC. It specifies CASSDPRSGANVLTF.

The V and J genes are TRBV6-5 and TRBJ2-2; tentative D call: TRBD1 (5 bases). The CDR3 has 14 amino acids. In germline, CDR1 is MNHEY, CDR2 SVGAGI. V was pared by 6 bases and J by 1 base, with 9 bases between. The CDR3, as DNA: TGTGCCAGCAGAAGCGACAGGAACACCGGGGAGCTGTTTTTT. Amino acids: CASRSDRNTGELFF.